The 8 T cell receptor beta chains below come from one sample, sequenced in a study of T cell changes during pregnancy in multiple sclerosis. Generated by immunoSEQ multiplex PCR, the TCRdb table keeps only in-frame clones and is missing some. The sample holds over 10,000 clones, 88% seen once. The specimen was CD8+ T cells from peripheral blood mononuclear cells, collected in the second trimester of pregnancy. Receptors originate from a female donor in good health, enrolled as a control in a pregnancy study.

This chain connects TRBV27 to TRBJ1-2; the match to TRBD1 covers 9 bases. The J segment lost 3 bases and the V segment lost 4 bases, leaving 6 bases of the junction unmatched. This CDR3 is built from 15 residues. Germline V gives CDR1 MNHEY, CDR2 SMNVEV (reference sequence). As DNA, the CDR3 is TGTGCCAGCAGTTCTCGGACAGGGGCCCACTATGGCTACACCTTC. Amino acid sequence: CASSSRTGAHYGYTF.

The chain recombines TRBV4-1 with TRBJ1-5; D not resolved. In germline, CDR1 is MGHRA, CDR2 YSYEKL. The V end was cut by 1 base, the J end by 11 bases, with 15 bases between. The CDR3 is made up of 14 amino acids. The CDR3: CASSQGPGIFTQHF. DNA for the CDR3: TGCGCCAGCAGCCAAGGGCCAGGCATCTTTACCCAGCATTTT.

This chain connects TRBV14 to TRBJ1-6, with D tentatively TRBD1 (6 bases). CDR1 is SGHDN, CDR2 FVKESK, per germline. V shed 1 base and J shed 7 bases, with 8 bases lying between them. The CDR3 is made up of 14 amino acids. CDR3 DNA: TGTGCCAGCAGCCAAGTACAGGGCAATTCACCCCTCCACTTT. Translated: CASSQVQGNSPLHF.

CDR3 sequence (DNA): TGTGCCAGCAGCTTGCGCGGGGTCTTTCCTCATGAGCAGTTCTTC. Translation gives CASSLRGVFPHEQFF. The genes are TRBV11-3 and TRBJ2-1, with D possibly matching TRBD2 (6 bases). The CDR3 has 15 residues. V was pared by 3 bases and J by 8 bases, with 17 bases between. Germline V gene data show CDR1 as SGHNT and CDR2 as YENEEA. The full variable domain, completed using reference TRBV11-3 and TRBJ2-1, is EAGVVQSPRYKIIEKKQPVAFWCNPISGHNTLYWYLQNLGQGPELLIRYENEEAVDDSQLPKDRFSAERLKGVDSTLKIQPAELGDSAVYLCASSLRGVFPHEQFFGPGTRLTVL.

The V gene is TRBV7-8, the J gene TRBJ2-7; D gene ambiguous. Germline V gives CDR1 SGHVS, CDR2 FQNEAQ. V shed 3 bases and J shed 1 base, with 10 bases lying between them. The CDR3 consists of 14 residues. CDR3 DNA sequence: TGTGCCAGCAGCTTCCCAACAGAGTCCTACGAGCAGTACTTC. As protein: CASSFPTESYEQYF. Looking up the rest from reference TRBV7-8 and TRBJ2-7 gives the full variable domain: GAGVSQSPRYKVAKRGQDVALRCDPISGHVSLFWYQQALGQGPEFLTYFQNEAQLDKSGLPSDRFFAERPEGSVSTLKIQRTQQEDSAVYLCASSFPTESYEQYFGPGTRLTVT.

This clone was recorded once. The V and J genes are TRBV7-2 and TRBJ1-2, with TRBD1 matching over 10 bases. The germline V gene encodes CDR1 SGHTA and CDR2 FQGNSA. After removal of 4 bases from V and 7 bases from J, the junction contained 6 bases not matched to a gene. The CDR3 extends over 14 amino acids. CDR3 loop: CASSSWDRGLGYTF. CDR3 nucleotide sequence: TGTGCCAGCAGCTCTTGGGACAGGGGCCTTGGCTACACCTTC. Together with reference TRBV7-2 and TRBJ1-2, the CDR3 gives the full variable domain: GAGVSQSPSNKVTEKGKDVELRCDPISGHTALYWYRQSLGQGLEFLIYFQGNSAPDKSGLPSDRFSAERTGGSVSTLTIQRTQQEDSAVYLCASSSWDRGLGYTFGSGTRLTVV.

A single count supports this clone. V is TRBV28 and J is TRBJ1-1; 7 bases match TRBD1. CDR1 and CDR2 from the germline V gene are MDHEN and SYDVKM. V gave up 7 bases and J gave up 2 bases; unmatched junction bases: 4. The CDR3 is made up of 13 amino acids. CDR3 coding DNA: TGTGCCAGCAAAAGGACAGGCAACACTGAAGCTTTCTTT. Its protein is CASKRTGNTEAFF.

J is TRBJ2-5 and V is TRBV7-8; 10 bases fit TRBD2. Per germline, CDR1 SGHVS and CDR2 FQNEAQ. This CDR3 region has 20 residues. Trimming cost V 1 base and J 0 bases; bases outside gene matches: 14. The CDR3 spells CASSLGFLASGSGNQETQYF. In DNA form, the CDR3 reads TGTGCCAGCAGCTTAGGGTTTTTGGCTAGCGGGAGTGGAAACCAAGAGACCCAGTACTTC.